These T cell receptor beta chains were read from a single sample in a study of vaccination and CD4 T cells after COVID-19. For these TCRs, the target antigens are not known. One entry per CDR3 protein results from TCRdb running MiXCR on the PCR reads. The repertoire holds 14,000 or so distinct CDR3 sequences, roughly 54% seen once, with approximately 8.4% in the top ten. This sample comprised CD4+ T cells from blood, cultured in vitro, obtained before SARS-CoV-2 vaccination. These receptors all come from a human donor who had recovered from COVID-19. Both conserved end residues are part of each CDR3. A D gene is named only where the DNA matches it firmly.

v_call: TRBV20-1; d_call: -; cdr3_aa: CSASGSSGSPLHF
v_call: TRBV11-3; d_call: -; cdr3_aa: CASSSGTVAQALKGMTQYF
v_call: TRBV6-1; d_call: -; cdr3_aa: CASSENWGGTEAFF
v_call: TRBV20-1; d_call: -; cdr3_aa: CSARFGGRDLYYNSPLHF
v_call: TRBV6-5; d_call: TRBD1; cdr3_aa: CASSYEGANTEAFF
v_call: TRBV24-1; d_call: -; cdr3_aa: CATSLSVGPYNSPLHF
v_call: TRBV12-3/TRBV12-4; d_call: -; cdr3_aa: CASGGMRDTQYF
v_call: TRBV7-8; d_call: TRBD1; cdr3_aa: CASSLTGLETQYF
v_call: TRBV12-3/TRBV12-4; d_call: -; cdr3_aa: CASSRTSNQPQHF
v_call: TRBV5-4; d_call: -; cdr3_aa: CASSFSSNREDGYTF
v_call: TRBV6-1; d_call: -; cdr3_aa: CASNSRGRPGTQYF
v_call: TRBV28; d_call: TRBD1; cdr3_aa: CASSTLGQGAYEQYF
v_call: TRBV7-2; d_call: TRBD2; cdr3_aa: CASSVILAGGGETQYF
v_call: TRBV6-5; d_call: -; cdr3_aa: CASSYGRDYEQYF
v_call: TRBV28; d_call: TRBD1; cdr3_aa: CASSANSGTGDAGYTF
v_call: TRBV7-2; d_call: -; cdr3_aa: CASSLMGNSGNTIYF
v_call: TRBV27; d_call: -; cdr3_aa: CASSLRPGRGLYQETQYF
v_call: TRBV19; d_call: -; cdr3_aa: CASSRLAEAFF
v_call: TRBV6-2/TRBV6-3; d_call: TRBD2; cdr3_aa: CASRPSGRYETQYF
v_call: TRBV9; d_call: TRBD1; cdr3_aa: CASSEDDRGGYNSPLHF
v_call: TRBV20-1; d_call: TRBD1; cdr3_aa: CSARDLRTGAGYTF
v_call: TRBV7-2; d_call: -; cdr3_aa: CASSLSSYEQYF
v_call: TRBV20-1; d_call: TRBD2; cdr3_aa: CSARAFSGTKETQYF
v_call: TRBV5-1; d_call: TRBD1; cdr3_aa: CASSLGFTGGDYGYTF
v_call: TRBV19; d_call: -; cdr3_aa: CASSMGAGELFF
v_call: TRBV6-1; d_call: -; cdr3_aa: CASLTDLSSYEQYF
v_call: TRBV5-6; d_call: -; cdr3_aa: CAIYLDGLNTEAFF
v_call: TRBV7-2; d_call: -; cdr3_aa: CASSLIQGRNTEAFF
v_call: TRBV6-1; d_call: -; cdr3_aa: CASSLLGPLNTEAFF
v_call: TRBV20-1; d_call: TRBD1; cdr3_aa: CSARDLGTGGYGYTF
v_call: TRBV10-3; d_call: -; cdr3_aa: CAISPEGMYGYTF
v_call: TRBV7-2; d_call: -; cdr3_aa: CASSLAQGTEAFF
v_call: TRBV6-1; d_call: -; cdr3_aa: CASSEADRFHEQYF
v_call: TRBV20-1; d_call: TRBD1; cdr3_aa: CSARAQGVYGYTF
v_call: TRBV7-9; d_call: -; cdr3_aa: CASSLAAMVQYF
v_call: TRBV11-2; d_call: -; cdr3_aa: CASSPGRGNGYTF
v_call: TRBV5-1; d_call: -; cdr3_aa: CASSLAAPSSSYNSPLHF
v_call: TRBV27; d_call: TRBD2; cdr3_aa: CASSFTSGRTDTQYF
v_call: TRBV29-1; d_call: TRBD1; cdr3_aa: CSVRQGGTDTQYF
v_call: TRBV7-9; d_call: TRBD2; cdr3_aa: CDLRGDGGISYNEQFF
v_call: TRBV11-3; d_call: TRBD1; cdr3_aa: CASSYRTGVGGYTF
v_call: TRBV6-1; d_call: -; cdr3_aa: CASSEVGQEGNSPLHF